This is a list of T cell receptor beta chains from one sample in a study of T and B cells in COVID-19 patients. MiXCR was run by TCRdb on the multiplex PCR reads, yielding one entry per CDR3 protein. The table has around 20,000 distinct CDR3 sequences, around 28% seen once. The sequenced sample consisted of blood. These receptors all come from a human donor who had recovered from COVID-19. Each CDR3 is given with its conserved first and last residue.

J: TRBJ2-3
V: TRBV5-6
CDR3: CASSVGQGMIDTQYF

J: TRBJ1-6
V: TRBV12-3/TRBV12-4
CDR3: CASSPYGQGNSPLHF

J: TRBJ1-1
V: TRBV30
CDR3: CAWSRGTKNTEAFF

J: TRBJ2-3
V: TRBV6-1
CDR3: CASSEGQGTDTQYF

J: TRBJ2-3
V: TRBV11-1
CDR3: CASSLGRDTDTQYF

J: TRBJ2-1
V: TRBV5-1
CDR3: CASSSNPGLPNNEQFF

J: TRBJ1-1
V: TRBV5-1
CDR3: CASIREGETEAFF

J: TRBJ1-5
V: TRBV19
CDR3: CASRNEQGAGNQPQHF

J: TRBJ2-1
V: TRBV19
CDR3: CAARPGQGAREQFF

J: TRBJ2-7
V: TRBV30
CDR3: CAWSGGYEQYF

J: TRBJ1-1
V: TRBV27
CDR3: CASRGQGVAQAFF

J: TRBJ2-7
V: TRBV12-3/TRBV12-4
CDR3: CAIARLVAGAPYEQYF

J: TRBJ2-1
V: TRBV6-1
CDR3: CASKKVSGNSYNEQFF

J: TRBJ1-2
V: TRBV5-6
CDR3: CASSFRGHGYTF

J: TRBJ1-5
V: TRBV6-5
CDR3: CASSYGQGRQRQHF

J: TRBJ1-2
V: TRBV6-5
CDR3: CASSYSTGGTGYTF

J: TRBJ2-3
V: TRBV18
CDR3: CASSTGLRTDTQYF

J: TRBJ1-1
V: TRBV6-2/TRBV6-3
CDR3: CASSSKSTGVHTEAFF

J: TRBJ2-5
V: TRBV30
CDR3: CAWSEGVAAQYF

J: TRBJ2-7
V: TRBV30
CDR3: CAWSGTSGGSSYEQYF

J: TRBJ2-1
V: TRBV5-1
CDR3: CASSLGTNYNEQFF

J: TRBJ2-5
V: TRBV24-1
CDR3: CATGEGGGETQYF

J: TRBJ1-2
V: TRBV27
CDR3: CASSHGAGGYTF

J: TRBJ2-1
V: TRBV5-6
CDR3: CASSPLEREGNEQFF

J: TRBJ2-3
V: TRBV10-1
CDR3: CASSGWSGRKPDTQYF

J: TRBJ2-3
V: TRBV20-1
CDR3: CSAQSLGVTDTQYF